This TCR beta chain was profiled in a study of cytomegalovirus exposure and HLA in healthy donors. Trimming pared 4 bases from V and 0 bases from J, leaving 4 bases between. CDR1 MDHEN and CDR2 SYDVKM come from the germline V gene. The CDR3 sequence is 14 residues long. The study's findings and limits: In an earlier analysis, in several hundred donors, most V segments appeared productive either ~87% or ~30% of the time. There were 150 or so TCR beta chains listed as cytomegalovirus-associated. Reportedly, TCR beta sequences accurately predicted HLA-A and HLA-B alleles in most subjects. In a later analysis, TCR beta V- and J-gene trimming showed a link to a missense DCLRE1C variant.

The PCR contained 60 Vbeta and 13 Jbeta primers. The assay was immunoSEQ multiplex PCR, and TCRdb's table has in-frame clones only and misses some. Found here are around 140,000 clones, 75% to 80% of them singletons; the top ten hold roughly 1%. Remarks on this clone: Its target is not known.

This TCR was sampled from an older woman in good health and CMV-seronegative. Input material: PBMCs. This rearrangement joins TRBV28 to TRBJ1-6; D gene uncertain. The CDR3 protein is CASSSSSYNSPLHF. Here the CDR3 DNA reads TGTGCCAGCAGTTCGAGCTCCTATAATTCACCCCTCCACTTT.